This entry lists 17 T cell receptor beta chains sequenced from one sample in a study of blood T cell repertoires in COVID-19. TCRdb keeps only in-frame clones here, not all; method: immunoSEQ multiplex PCR. The data show roughly 100,000 clones, roughly 92% seen once. Sequencing input: peripheral blood. Receptor source: a woman aged 45-60 years with COVID-19, enrolled during active disease.

This sequence joins TRBV30 and TRBJ1-2; TRBD1 might be the D (5 bases). Germline CDR1 GTSNPN, CDR2 SVGIG (reference sequence). V was cut by 2 bases and J by 7 bases, with 20 bases left in between. This CDR3 has 15 amino acids. CDR3 nucleotides: TGTGCCTGGAGTTTGATCTGGGGGGATAGTAGTGGCTACACCTTC. Residues: CAWSLIWGDSSGYTF.

The chain recombines TRBV10-3 with TRBJ2-1; 10 bases map to TRBD2. From germline, CDR1 is ENHRY and CDR2 SYGVKD. The J segment lost 3 bases and the V segment lost 4 bases, leaving 3 bases of the junction unmatched. The CDR3 is 15 residues long. The CDR3 DNA follows: TGTGCCATCAGTGGCTTAGCGGGGGGCTACAATGAGCAGTTCTTC. Amino acid sequence: CAISGLAGGYNEQFF.

The chain has TRBV2 and TRBJ1-2; no clear D. CDR1 and CDR2 from the germline V gene are SNHLY and FYNNEI. The CDR3 totals 15 residues. V lost 1 base to trimming and J lost 0 bases, with 9 bases between them. The CDR3 protein is CASSEEWGANYGYTF. The CDR3 region has the DNA TGTGCCAGCAGTGAAGAATGGGGAGCTAACTATGGCTACACCTTC.

This sequence joins TRBV19 and TRBJ2-7; tentatively, D is TRBD2 (5 bases). CDR1 is LNHDA, CDR2 SQIVND, per germline (reference sequence). The V gene lost 5 bases and the J gene lost 2 bases, with 10 bases spanning the gap. The CDR3 is 13 amino acids. This CDR3 is CASSPGKTYEQYF. CDR3 coding DNA: TGTGCCAGTAGTCCGGGGAAGACCTACGAGCAGTACTTC.

The chain combines TRBV4-1 with TRBJ1-2; tentatively, D is TRBD1 (6 bases). The CDR3 length is 14 residues. V was shortened by 4 bases and J by 8 bases, with 17 bases between the two germline ends. Germline V lookup: CDR1 MGHRA, CDR2 YSYEKL. The CDR3 loop reads CASSLSRDIRGYTF. The CDR3 DNA follows: TGCGCCAGCAGCCTCTCGAGGGACATAAGGGGCTACACCTTC.

This chain links TRBV27 with TRBJ2-2; no clear D. Germline V CDR1 and CDR2: MNHEY, SMNVEV (reference sequence). This CDR3 is 12 amino acids long. Trimming stripped 8 bases from V and 3 bases from J, with 7 bases between. The CDR3 is CASGGDTGELFF. The DNA for the CDR3 is TGTGCCAGCGGCGGTGACACCGGGGAGCTGTTTTTT.

This chain links TRBV28 with TRBJ2-5; D remains unclear. Between the trimmed V and J ends, which lost 5 bases and 4 bases, there was a span of 11 bases. The CDR3 has 13 residues. Germline V gene data show CDR1 as MDHEN and CDR2 as SYDVKM. The CDR3 here is CASSPNLGETQYF. CDR3 coding DNA: TGTGCCAGCAGTCCTAACCTTGGAGAGACCCAGTACTTC.

The chain has TRBV19 and TRBJ1-2; 10 bases agree with TRBD1. CDR1 is LNHDA, CDR2 SQIVND, per germline (reference sequence). This CDR3 is built from 14 residues. The junction had 4 bases not matched to a gene; V was cut back by 5 bases and J by 4 bases. Here the CDR3 DNA reads TGTGCCAGTAGTTGGGACAGGGGAGCCTATGGCTACACCTTC. This codes for CASSWDRGAYGYTF.

The rearrangement joins TRBV19 to TRBJ2-3, with 9 bases that match TRBD2. The CDR3 is made up of 17 amino acids. Germline V gene sequence: CDR1 LNHDA, CDR2 SQIVND (reference sequence). V trimming: 5 bases; J trimming: 2 bases; junction bases outside the gene matches: 11. CDR3 sequence (DNA): TGTGCCAGTAGTCGGGCGGGGGGGCTACCGTACACAGATACGCAGTATTTT. Encoded protein: CASSRAGGLPYTDTQYF.

Turning to this clone: The same CDR3 arises from other DNA sequences in this sample as well. The chain joins TRBV7-8 to TRBJ2-7; 9 bases fit TRBD2. Germline assignment: CDR1 SGHVS and CDR2 FQNEAQ. This CDR3 has 16 amino acids. The V segment lost 1 base and the J segment 5 bases; nucleotides outside the gene matches: 9. The DNA for the CDR3 is TGTGCCAGCAGCTTAGGGGCGGGCGGGGGGGCAGACGAGCAGTACTTC. Its translation: CASSLGAGGGADEQYF. Drawing the rest from reference TRBV7-8 and TRBJ2-7, the complete variable domain is GAGVSQSPRYKVAKRGQDVALRCDPISGHVSLFWYQQALGQGPEFLTYFQNEAQLDKSGLPSDRFFAERPEGSVSTLKIQRTQQEDSAVYLCASSLGAGGGADEQYFGPGTRLTVT.

The rearrangement uses TRBV5-1 and TRBJ1-2; 7 nucleotides match TRBD1. Trimming removed 4 bases from V and 0 bases from J; junction bases left unmatched: 15. This CDR3 is 18 amino acids long. Germline assignment: CDR1 SGHRS and CDR2 YFSETQ. CDR3 residues: CASSLLIPGQSSNYGYTF. DNA for the CDR3: TGCGCCAGCAGCCTCCTGATCCCGGGACAGAGCTCTAACTATGGCTACACCTTC. The full variable domain, with the rest looked up from reference TRBV5-1 and TRBJ1-2, is KAGVTQTPRYLIKTRGQQVTLSCSPISGHRSVSWYQQTPGQGLQFLFEYFSETQRNKGNFPGRFSGRQFSNSRSEMNVSTLELGDSALYLCASSLLIPGQSSNYGYTFGSGTRLTVV.

This rearrangement joins TRBV27 to TRBJ1-5; D unresolved. Germline CDR1 is MNHEY and CDR2 is SMNVEV (reference sequence). Trimming took off 3 bases at V and 9 bases at J, with 12 bases between the two ends. CDR3 size: 13 residues. The CDR3 DNA reads TGTGCCAGCAGTTTCGAGCCTCCTGCGCCCCAGCATTTT. It codes for CASSFEPPAPQHF.

The chain combines TRBV23-1 with TRBJ1-1; D may be TRBD1 (6 bases). TRBV23-1 is an ORF, with its function uncertain. The V end lost 6 bases, the J end lost 5 bases, and 13 bases lay between the germline ends. The CDR3 has 13 residues. The CDR3 nucleotides read TGCGCCAGCAGGACTCACAGGGTGACTGAAGCTTTCTTT. Translated: CASRTHRVTEAFF.

CDR3 amino acids: CASGADGEQLFF. The CDR3 DNA sequence: TGTGCCAGCGGAGCCGACGGCGAACAACTGTTTTTT. The chain uses TRBV12-3 or TRBV12-4 and TRBJ1-4; D uncertain. The V end was cut by 8 bases, the J end by 12 bases, with 16 bases between. The CDR3 runs 12 residues.

The gene calls are TRBV29-1 and TRBJ2-3; tentatively, D is TRBD1 (5 bases). There are 15 residues in the CDR3. Germline lookup yields CDR1 SQVTM and CDR2 ANQGSEA. The V end lost 3 bases, the J end lost 6 bases, and 19 bases lay between the germline ends. DNA of the CDR3: TGCAGCGTTGATCAAGGGGTCTTTAACTCGGATACGCAGTATTTT. Amino acids: CSVDQGVFNSDTQYF.

The genes are TRBV5-1 and TRBJ2-7; TRBD2 matches at 9 bases. Germline assignment: CDR1 SGHRS and CDR2 YFSETQ. The CDR3 runs 15 residues. After removal of 2 bases from V and 1 base from J, the junction contained 4 bases not matched to a gene. The CDR3 coding sequence is TGCGCCAGCAGCTTTTCAGCGGGGGGATCCTACGAGCAGTACTTC. Its translation is CASSFSAGGSYEQYF.

This sequence joins TRBV30 and TRBJ1-2; D not resolved. Germline values: CDR1 GTSNPN, CDR2 SVGIG (reference sequence). V was clipped by 1 base and J by 8 bases, with 8 bases between them. The CDR3 covers 11 residues. As DNA, the CDR3 is TGTGCCTGGAGTGGAGGGAGAGGCTACACCTTC. Protein sequence: CAWSGGRGYTF.